The 4 T cell receptor beta chains below were found in one sample sequenced in a study of blood T cell repertoires in COVID-19. Profiled with immunoSEQ multiplex PCR; TCRdb holds only in-frame clones, not every one. Of approximately 300,000 clones listed, approximately 90% are singletons. The material sequenced was peripheral blood. These receptors all come from a man aged 25 to 40 with acute or convalescent COVID-19.

The chain employs TRBV5-6 and TRBJ2-5; 10 positions match TRBD2. Germline trimming cut 1 base from V and 2 bases from J; bases unmatched to any gene: 5. From germline, CDR1 is SGHDT and CDR2 YYEEEE. The CDR3 has 16 amino acids. The DNA of the CDR3 is TGTGCCAGCAGCTTGCCGGGACTAGCGTTTCAAGAGACCCAGTACTTC. This translates into CASSLPGLAFQETQYF.

The chain employs TRBV4-2 and TRBJ2-7; 9 bases map to TRBD2. Germline V gives CDR1 LGHNA, CDR2 YNFKEQ. Trimming removed 1 base from V and 6 bases from J; junction bases left unmatched: 13. The CDR3 contains 17 residues. The CDR3 DNA is TGTGCCAGCAGCCAAGGGCTAGCGGGACCTGTGGGCTCCGAGCAGTACTTC. It encodes CASSQGLAGPVGSEQYF.

The chain is built from TRBV14 and TRBJ2-7, with 10 positions matching TRBD1. Per germline, CDR1 SGHDN and CDR2 FVKESK. J gave up 3 bases and V 1 base, and 6 bases lay outside the gene matches. The CDR3 length is 16 residues. CDR3 sequence reads: CASSQAIGTGVYEQYF. As DNA, the CDR3 is TGTGCCAGCAGCCAAGCGATCGGGACAGGGGTCTACGAGCAGTACTTC.

The chain has TRBV28 and TRBJ2-3, with 7 bases identical to TRBD2. This CDR3 has 13 amino acids. Germline V gene lookup returns CDR1 MDHEN and CDR2 SYDVKM. V shed 8 bases and J 1 base; nucleotides not matched to a gene: 3. CDR3 in DNA: TGTGCCAGCCGGAGCGGGGGCACAGATACGCAGTATTTT. Its translation: CASRSGGTDTQYF.